Following are 10 T cell receptor beta chains from one sample sequenced in a study of blood T cell repertoires in COVID-19. The repertoire was sequenced with immunoSEQ multiplex PCR; TCRdb's copy has only in-frame clones and lacks some. The table records a few hundred thousand clones, roughly 90% of them present only once. Material for sequencing was PBMCs or T cells enriched from blood (not recorded which). These receptors were obtained from a woman in her 30s who had recovered from COVID-19.

This rearrangement joins TRBV2 to TRBJ1-3; TRBD1 matches 10 bases. After removal of 7 bases from V and 0 bases from J, the junction contained 12 bases not matched to a gene. Germline CDR1 is SNHLY and CDR2 is FYNNEI. The CDR3 has 18 amino acids. CDR3 amino acids: CASKSLGTGDPSGNTIYF. The CDR3 DNA sequence: TGTGCCAGCAAGAGTTTAGGGACAGGGGATCCCTCTGGAAACACCATATATTTT.

This clone was seen only once. The V gene is TRBV19, the J gene TRBJ2-7; 9 nucleotides align to TRBD2. V shed 1 base, J shed 0 bases, and the junction held 7 bases outside the gene matches. Per the germline V gene, CDR1 is LNHDA and CDR2 is SQIVND (reference sequence). This CDR3 has 17 residues. The chain's CDR3 is CASSIVLTSGSSYEQYF. The CDR3 DNA is TGTGCCAGTAGTATAGTCTTGACTAGCGGCTCCTCCTACGAGCAGTACTTC.

J is TRBJ2-7 and V is TRBV28; weak D call: TRBD2 (5 bases). Germline V gives CDR1 MDHEN, CDR2 SYDVKM. V was cut by 8 bases and J by 1 base, with 15 bases left in between. The CDR3 runs to 14 residues. DNA of the CDR3: TGTGCCAGCGGCCCCCCCCGGGATTCCTACGAGCAGTACTTC. Encoded protein: CASGPPRDSYEQYF.

The V gene is TRBV28, the J gene TRBJ2-2, with 7 bases matching TRBD1. Looked up from germline, CDR1 is MDHEN and CDR2 is SYDVKM. After removal of 2 bases from V and 3 bases from J, the junction contained 0 bases not matched to a gene. The CDR3 contains 14 residues. The CDR3 spells CASSLTGDTGELFF. CDR3 sequence (DNA): TGTGCCAGCAGTTTAACAGGGGACACCGGGGAGCTGTTTTTT.

The V call is TRBV4-1, the J call TRBJ1-5, with a possible D match to TRBD1 (6 bases). Deletions cut 0 bases from V and 7 bases from J, with 16 bases between. The CDR3 has 16 amino acids. Per germline, CDR1 MGHRA and CDR2 YSYEKL. In nucleotides, the CDR3 is TGCGCCAGCAGCCAAGATCGGGGGGCTTTCGGGCAGCCCCAGCATTTT. This codes for CASSQDRGAFGQPQHF.

As to this clone: Other DNA variants within this sample encode the same CDR3. The chain recombines TRBV5-1 with TRBJ2-5, with TRBD2 as a possible D gene (5 bases). Per the germline V gene, CDR1 is SGHRS and CDR2 is YFSETQ. Trimming cost V 0 bases and J 5 bases, with 8 bases left between them. CDR3 length equals 13 residues. The CDR3 nucleotides read TGCGCCAGCAGCTTGGCAGGCGGGGAGACCCAGTACTTC. This translates into CASSLAGGETQYF.

The chain recombines TRBV4-2 with TRBJ2-7; 7 nucleotides match TRBD1. The CDR3 sequence is 16 residues long. J gave up 6 bases and V 0 bases, and 11 bases lay outside the gene matches. Looked up from germline, CDR1 is LGHNA and CDR2 is YNFKEQ. The CDR3 DNA follows: TGTGCCAGCAGCCAAGATGGGGACAGAAAAAGTCTCGAGCAGTACTTC. Translated: CASSQDGDRKSLEQYF.

This chain connects TRBV2 to TRBJ1-6; perhaps TRBD1 as D (6 bases). CDR3 length: 17 residues. Germline assignment: CDR1 SNHLY and CDR2 FYNNEI. With 1 base removed from V and 13 bases from J, the gap between germline ends came to 23 bases. The CDR3 sequence: CASSEGWAGADPRPLHF. The CDR3 DNA reads TGTGCCAGCAGTGAAGGGTGGGCAGGGGCCGATCCCCGGCCCCTCCACTTT.

The rearrangement joins TRBV14 to TRBJ2-3, with 8 bases identical to TRBD2. CDR1 is SGHDN and CDR2 is FVKESK in the germline V gene. After removal of 0 bases from V and 8 bases from J, the junction contained 10 bases not matched to a gene. The CDR3 is made up of 16 amino acids. CDR3 protein: CASSQDGRGGLSTQYF. The DNA of the CDR3 is TGTGCCAGCAGCCAAGATGGACGGGGGGGCCTGAGTACGCAGTATTTT.

This chain uses TRBV19 with TRBJ2-5; 12 bases agree with TRBD2. The CDR3 has 15 amino acids. Losses at the gene ends were 5 bases for V and 4 bases for J; bases not matched to a gene: 5. Germline-derived CDR1 and CDR2 are LNHDA and SQIVND (reference sequence). CDR3 sequence (DNA): TGTGCCAGTAGTCCCGGACTAGCGGGAACAGAGACCCAGTACTTC. It specifies CASSPGLAGTETQYF.